This record covers a single TCR beta chain. The clone's antigen remains unknown. One base away there is no much larger clone; base qualities are not given. CDR1 and CDR2 were assigned from the germline V gene as SNHLY and FYNNEI. V is cut back by 6 bases and J by 8 bases, with 12 bases in the junction unmatched. From the cysteine up to the phenylalanine, the CDR3 has a length of 17 residues. The sequence is cut down to CDR3 DNA, 51 bases in frame from base 1. TCRbeta CDR3 regions were amplified from genomic DNA using the immunoSEQ Assay, a bias-controlled multiplex PCR. In the source study's methods: The number of nucleated cells in each sample was estimated from the amplification of reference gene primers within the assay. To quantify the absolute abundance of each unique TCRbeta CDR3 rearrangement, sequence reads were collapsed and filtered. Productive Simpson clonality was computed per sample as the square root of Simpson's diversity index over productive rearrangements. TCRdb took this table from immuneACCESS and kept in-frame rearrangements with V and J called. Such tables lack part of the clones; where checked against another copy, unresolved V genes explain under half of the gap, and the rest is unexplained. V, J and clone size are taken as reported in that table, and D and trimming were inferred from the DNA itself. The sample table records around 74,000 clones; 70% to 90% of these occur just once. In total, the top ten clones hold 6.5% to 9.5% of the sample.

This specimen comes from a study of blood T cell repertoires in COVID-19 (dated by TCRdb to the early 2020s). Regarding the complete study: Samples covering the acute and convalescent phases of COVID-19 were provided by collaborators in the United States, Italy and Spain. The samples were drawn from the first 160 participants of the ongoing ImmuneRACE study and from some 1,300 subjects provided by 6 global collaborators. The dataset comprised deeply sampled blood TCRbeta repertoires from subjects exposed to, actively infected with, or recovered from COVID-19. The prospective study material was composed of cDNA or gDNA derived from T cells, B-cell-depleted T cells, or PBMCs. A freely available public database, intended as a resource for researchers studying the immune response to SARS-CoV-2, is where the repertoires were released. Sample metadata almost always included a de-identified subject ID, COVID-19 status, age in years and sex. Where available, HLA class I and class II types were obtained from metadata supplied by the sample provider rather than from assay-based typing.

General findings and caveats noted by the study authors: How much clinical and demographic metadata was included differed by source and by participant, and the metadata was provided uncurated.

Whole blood was collected in K2EDTA tubes by collaborating institutions according to the institutions' own protocols. For TCRbeta analysis, collaborators shipped samples as frozen whole blood, isolated PBMCs, or DNA extracted from either of those sample types. The sequencing sample was made of peripheral blood. This receptor was taken from a man aged 25-45 years with acute or convalescent COVID-19. The chain uses TRBV2 and TRBJ2-1; 14 central nucleotides agree with TRBD2. CDR3 loop: CASRATSGRALLDEQFF. In nucleotide form, the sequence is TGTGCCAGCAGGGCGACTAGCGGGAGGGCCTTGTTAGATGAGCAGTTCTTC.